This T cell receptor (beta chain) was recorded in a study of blood T cell repertoires in COVID-19. In the study overall: Samples came from the United States, Italy and Spain, spanning acute and convalescent COVID-19. The cDNA or gDNA used as material had been derived from T cells, B-cell-depleted T cells, or PBMCs.

Some clones are missing from TCRdb's copy, which holds only in-frame ones; the method was immunoSEQ multiplex PCR. The table includes 250,000 or so clones, approximately 84% detected once. The cohort comprised adults aged roughly 18 to 95 years residing in approximately 25 US areas. The CDR3 consists of 16 residues. Trimming pared 7 bases from V and 0 bases from J, leaving 16 bases between. CDR1 is SGHVS and CDR2 is FNYEAQ in the germline V gene. This chain joins TRBV7-6 and TRBJ2-1; maybe TRBD2 (7 bases). The sequence derives from a man aged 35 to 55 who had recovered from COVID-19. What was sequenced was PBMCs or T cells enriched from blood (not recorded which). The CDR3 sequence is CASTKWGGPSYNEQFF. The CDR3 DNA follows: TGTGCCAGCACCAAGTGGGGGGGGCCCTCCTACAATGAGCAGTTCTTC.